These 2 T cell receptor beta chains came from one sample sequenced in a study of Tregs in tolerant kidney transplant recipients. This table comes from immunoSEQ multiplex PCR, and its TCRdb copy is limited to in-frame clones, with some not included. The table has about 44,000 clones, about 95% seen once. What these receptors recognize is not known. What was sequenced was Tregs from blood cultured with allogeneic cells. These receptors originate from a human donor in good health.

The CDR3 DNA is TGTGCCGGGGGCTACGAGCAGTACTTC. It codes for CAGGYEQYF. The chain recombines TRBV6-5 with TRBJ2-7; the D call may be TRBD1 or TRBD2 (5 bases each). Germline lookup yields CDR1 MNHEY and CDR2 SVGAGI. This CDR3 region has 9 residues. Trimming left V 11 bases short and J 3 bases short, with 5 bases between.

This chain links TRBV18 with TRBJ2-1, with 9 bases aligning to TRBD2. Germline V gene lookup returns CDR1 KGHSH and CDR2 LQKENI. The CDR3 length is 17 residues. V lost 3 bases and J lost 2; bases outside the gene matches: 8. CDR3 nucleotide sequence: TGTGCCAGCTCACCCAGGGCTAGCGGGGCCCCCTACAATGAGCAGTTCTTC. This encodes CASSPRASGAPYNEQFF.